The 9 T cell receptor beta chains below come from one sample, sequenced in a study of radiotherapy plus CTLA-4 blockade in lung cancer. TCRdb's copy holds only in-frame clones and misses some; the assay was immunoSEQ multiplex PCR. The repertoire holds more than 55,000 clones, with around 85% as singletons. The specimen comprised peripheral blood, sampled from a patient treated with radiotherapy plus ipilimumab. Source of these receptors: a human donor with non-small cell lung cancer who had a complete response to radiotherapy plus ipilimumab.

The chain joins TRBV2 to TRBJ1-6; 9 bases map to TRBD1. The CDR3 runs to 13 residues. Per the germline V gene, CDR1 is SNHLY and CDR2 is FYNNEI. V trimming: 6 bases; J trimming: 7 bases; junction bases outside the gene matches: 1. The CDR3 DNA sequence: TGTGCCAGCAGAACAGGGGGCAATTCACCCCTCCACTTT. It translates to CASRTGGNSPLHF.

V gene TRBV2 combines with J gene TRBJ1-2; no firm D call. Germline V gene lookup returns CDR1 SNHLY and CDR2 FYNNEI. There are 13 residues in the CDR3. The V gene lost 7 bases and the J gene lost 0 bases, with 9 bases spanning the gap. The CDR3 bases are TGTGCCAGCACTACCCCTACTAACTATGGCTACACCTTC. Translating gives CASTTPTNYGYTF.

The gene calls are TRBV7-2 and TRBJ1-3; D unresolved. Looked up from germline, CDR1 is SGHTA and CDR2 is FQGNSA. This CDR3 contains 12 residues. Deletions cut 5 bases from V and 7 bases from J, with 9 bases between. The CDR3, as DNA: TGTGCCAGCAGCCCGCAACGGAACACCATATATTTT. Its protein is CASSPQRNTIYF.

The rearrangement uses TRBV19 and TRBJ2-5, with 10 bases aligning to TRBD2. The CDR3 is 15 residues long. V trimming: 4 bases; J trimming: 5 bases; junction bases outside the gene matches: 7. Germline V gene sequence: CDR1 LNHDA, CDR2 SQIVND (reference sequence). In DNA form, the CDR3 reads TGTGCCAGTAGTAGTCAGCGGGAGGGCCAGGAGACCCAGTACTTC. This sequence encodes CASSSQREGQETQYF.

This clone has only one observation. The chain combines TRBV5-6 with TRBJ1-4, with D perhaps TRBD1 (5 bases). The CDR3 is 16 residues long. The V gene's germline CDR1 is SGHDT and CDR2 YYEEEE. Trimming took off 5 bases at V and 0 bases at J, with 14 bases between the two ends. CDR3 residues: CASRPSGGTTNEKLFF. CDR3 sequence (DNA): TGTGCCAGCAGACCGTCGGGGGGGACAACTAATGAAAAACTGTTTTTT.

The chain employs TRBV2 and TRBJ1-1, with 7 bases lining up with TRBD1. The CDR3 spans 13 residues. Germline V gene data show CDR1 as SNHLY and CDR2 as FYNNEI. After removal of 6 bases from V and 3 bases from J, the junction contained 4 bases not matched to a gene. The CDR3 here is CASRATGDTEAFF. The CDR3 DNA follows: TGTGCCAGCAGGGCCACAGGGGACACTGAAGCTTTCTTT.

The chain uses TRBV19 and TRBJ1-2; maybe TRBD1 (6 bases). Germline V gene lookup returns CDR1 LNHDA and CDR2 SQIVND (reference sequence). V shed 4 bases and J shed 3 bases, with 15 bases lying between them. The CDR3 loop spans 15 amino acids. The CDR3 sequence: CASSSSTKGDYGYTF. CDR3 nucleotide sequence: TGTGCCAGTAGTAGTTCTACGAAGGGGGACTATGGCTACACCTTC.

The V gene is TRBV6-1, the J gene TRBJ2-7; the D gene is possibly TRBD1 (6 bases). Germline values: CDR1 MNHNS, CDR2 SASEGT. This CDR3 has 14 residues. V lost 8 bases and J lost 4, with 18 bases in between. The CDR3 nucleotides are TGTGCCAGCCGGAGAGAAGGGGGACCGTACGAGCAGTACGTC. Translation: CASRREGGPYEQYV.

Only a few counts were recorded for this clone. The chain links TRBV10-1 to TRBJ1-3, with no clear D. The CDR3 runs 13 residues. Trimming stripped 4 bases from V and 0 bases from J, with 4 bases between. CDR1 and CDR2 (germline): WNHNN, SYGVQD (reference sequence). The CDR3 DNA reads TGCGCCAGCAGTGCGAGCTCTGGAAACACCATATATTTT. This codes for CASSASSGNTIYF.